This T cell receptor (beta chain) was obtained from a study of shared clonotypes between healthy human individuals. Study in general: The study drew on two women and a few men aged 18 to 49 as donors. Regarding the study as a whole: As a rule, naive subsets had a larger estimated richness than memory subsets. Having only a few donors restricted how much genetic and exposure-history diversity was captured.

In the original analysis: Junction-only sequences without quality scores were provided by ImmunoSEQ, so filtering was different. TCRdb's table, derived via immunoSEQ multiplex PCR, lists solely in-frame clones and lacks some. V and J calls plus clone size are reproduced from that table; the DNA served to infer D and trimming. This table has 700,000 to 950,000 clones, about 96% appearing once. A remark on this clone: The antigen is unknown.

Only CD45RO-negative cells positively selected for CCR7 counted as naive CD8 cells, so terminally differentiated effector memory CD45RA+ cells were excluded. This CDR3 is built from 18 residues. From germline, CDR1 is SGHDN and CDR2 FVKESK. V was pared by 3 bases and J by 1 base, with 21 bases between. This chain joins TRBV14 and TRBJ1-1; D gene unclear. The sample consisted of naive CD8+ T cells sorted from blood. This TCR came from a young man in good health. Here the CDR3 DNA reads TGTGCCAGCAGCCAGACGACATGGGATGTCTCTAGGAACACTGAAGCTTTCTTT. This sequence encodes CASSQTTWDVSRNTEAFF.